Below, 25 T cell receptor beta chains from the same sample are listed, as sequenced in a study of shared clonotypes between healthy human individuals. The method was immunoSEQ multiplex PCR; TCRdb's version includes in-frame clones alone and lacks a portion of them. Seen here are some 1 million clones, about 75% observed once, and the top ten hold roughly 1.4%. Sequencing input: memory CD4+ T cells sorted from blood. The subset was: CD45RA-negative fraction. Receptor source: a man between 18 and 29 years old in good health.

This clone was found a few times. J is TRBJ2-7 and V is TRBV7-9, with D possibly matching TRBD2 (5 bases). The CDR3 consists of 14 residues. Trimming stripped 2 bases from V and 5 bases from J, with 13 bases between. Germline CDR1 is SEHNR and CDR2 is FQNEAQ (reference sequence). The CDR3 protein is CASSLFSGSDEQYF. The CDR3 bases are TGTGCCAGCAGCTTATTTTCAGGTAGCGACGAGCAGTACTTC.

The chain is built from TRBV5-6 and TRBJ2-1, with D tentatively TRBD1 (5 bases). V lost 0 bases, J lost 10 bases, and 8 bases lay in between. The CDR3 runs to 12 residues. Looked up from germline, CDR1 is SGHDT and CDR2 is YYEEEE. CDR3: CASSLEAGEQFF. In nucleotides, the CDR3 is TGTGCCAGCAGCTTGGAGGCAGGGGAGCAGTTCTTC.

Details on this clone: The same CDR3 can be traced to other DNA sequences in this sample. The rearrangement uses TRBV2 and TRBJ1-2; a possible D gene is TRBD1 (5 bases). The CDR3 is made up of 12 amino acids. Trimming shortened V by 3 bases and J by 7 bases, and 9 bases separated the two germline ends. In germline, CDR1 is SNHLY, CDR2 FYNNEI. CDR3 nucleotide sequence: TGTGCCAGCAGTGATTTAGGGGTTGGCTACACCTTC. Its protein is CASSDLGVGYTF.

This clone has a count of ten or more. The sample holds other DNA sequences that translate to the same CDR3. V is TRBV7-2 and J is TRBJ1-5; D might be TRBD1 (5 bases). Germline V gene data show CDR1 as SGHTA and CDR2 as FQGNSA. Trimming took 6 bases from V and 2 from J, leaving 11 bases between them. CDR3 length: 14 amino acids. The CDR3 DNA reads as TGTGCCAGCAGTTCTGACAGTGGCAATCAGCCCCAGCATTTT. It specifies CASSSDSGNQPQHF.

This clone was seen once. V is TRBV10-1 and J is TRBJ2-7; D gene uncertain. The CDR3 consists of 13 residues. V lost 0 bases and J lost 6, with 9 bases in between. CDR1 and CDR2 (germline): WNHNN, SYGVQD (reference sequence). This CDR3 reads CASSESRVSEQYF. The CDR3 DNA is TGCGCCAGCAGTGAGTCGAGAGTGAGCGAGCAGTACTTC.

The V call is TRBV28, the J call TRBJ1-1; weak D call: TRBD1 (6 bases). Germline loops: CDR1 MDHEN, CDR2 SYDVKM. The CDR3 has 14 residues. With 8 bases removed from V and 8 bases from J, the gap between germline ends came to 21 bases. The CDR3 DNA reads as TGTGCCAGCTTTGGGGGGGCCCAAAGAGGAGAAGCTTTCTTT. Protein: CASFGGAQRGEAFF.

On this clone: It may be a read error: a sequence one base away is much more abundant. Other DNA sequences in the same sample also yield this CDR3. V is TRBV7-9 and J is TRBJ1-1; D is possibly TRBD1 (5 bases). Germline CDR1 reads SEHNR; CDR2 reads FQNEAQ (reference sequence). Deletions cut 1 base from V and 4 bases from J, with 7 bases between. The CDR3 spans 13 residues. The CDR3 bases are TGTGCCAGCAGCTTAGATGGGGGCACTGAAGCTTTCTTT. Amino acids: CASSLDGGTEAFF.

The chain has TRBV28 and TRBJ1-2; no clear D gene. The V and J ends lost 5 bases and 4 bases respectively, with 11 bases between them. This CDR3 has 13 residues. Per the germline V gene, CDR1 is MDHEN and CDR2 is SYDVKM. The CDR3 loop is CASSGERTYGYTF. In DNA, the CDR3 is TGTGCCAGCAGTGGTGAGCGTACCTATGGCTACACCTTC.

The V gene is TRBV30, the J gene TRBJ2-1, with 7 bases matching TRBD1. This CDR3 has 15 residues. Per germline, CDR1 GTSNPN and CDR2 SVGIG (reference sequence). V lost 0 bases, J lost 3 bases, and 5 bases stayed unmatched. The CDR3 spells CAWSVSDRDYNEQFF. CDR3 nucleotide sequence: TGTGCCTGGAGTGTATCTGACAGGGACTACAATGAGCAGTTCTTC.

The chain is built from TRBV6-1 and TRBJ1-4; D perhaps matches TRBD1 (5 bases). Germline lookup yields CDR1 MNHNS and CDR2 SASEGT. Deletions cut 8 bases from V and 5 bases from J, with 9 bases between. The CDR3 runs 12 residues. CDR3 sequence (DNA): TGTGCCAGCGAACGGGGCAATGAAAAACTGTTTTTT. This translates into CASERGNEKLFF.

CDR3 sequence: CASSFGAGNTGELFF. The CDR3 coding sequence is TGTGCCAGCAGCTTTGGGGCGGGGAACACCGGGGAGCTGTTTTTT. The chain recombines TRBV11-2 with TRBJ2-2, with D perhaps assigned TRBD1 or TRBD2 (5 bases each). CDR1 and CDR2 from the germline V gene are SGHAT and FQNNGV. V lost 3 bases, J lost 1 base, and 9 bases lay in between. There are 15 residues in the CDR3.

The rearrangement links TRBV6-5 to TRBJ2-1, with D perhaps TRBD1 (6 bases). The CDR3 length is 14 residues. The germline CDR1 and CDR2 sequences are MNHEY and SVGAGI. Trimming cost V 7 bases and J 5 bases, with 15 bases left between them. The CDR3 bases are TGTGCCAGCAAGGACAGCACAATAAACAATGAGCAGTTCTTC. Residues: CASKDSTINNEQFF.

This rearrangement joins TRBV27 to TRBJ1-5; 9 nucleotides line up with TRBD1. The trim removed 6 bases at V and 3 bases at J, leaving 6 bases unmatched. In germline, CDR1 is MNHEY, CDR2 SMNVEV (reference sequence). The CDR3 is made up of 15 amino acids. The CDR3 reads CASRPGTGFNQPQHF. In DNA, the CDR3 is TGTGCCAGCAGACCCGGGACAGGGTTCAATCAGCCCCAGCATTTT.

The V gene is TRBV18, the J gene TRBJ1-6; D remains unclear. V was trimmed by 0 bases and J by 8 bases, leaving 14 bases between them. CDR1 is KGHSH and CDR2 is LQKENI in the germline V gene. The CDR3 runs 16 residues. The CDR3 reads CASSPPGTPLDSPLHF. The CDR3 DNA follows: TGTGCCAGCTCACCACCGGGAACACCTCTGGATTCACCCCTCCACTTT.

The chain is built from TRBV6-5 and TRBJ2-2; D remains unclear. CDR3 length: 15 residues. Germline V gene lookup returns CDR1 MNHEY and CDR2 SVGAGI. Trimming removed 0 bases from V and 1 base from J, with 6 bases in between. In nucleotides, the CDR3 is TGTGCCAGCAGTTACTCAGTCTTGAACACCGGGGAGCTGTTTTTT. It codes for CASSYSVLNTGELFF.

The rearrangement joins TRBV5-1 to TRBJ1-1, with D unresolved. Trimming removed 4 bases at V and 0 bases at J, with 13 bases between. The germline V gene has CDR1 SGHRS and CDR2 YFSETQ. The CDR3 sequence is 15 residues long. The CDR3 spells CASSELARMNTEAFF. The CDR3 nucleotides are TGCGCCAGCAGCGAATTAGCCCGCATGAACACTGAAGCTTTCTTT.

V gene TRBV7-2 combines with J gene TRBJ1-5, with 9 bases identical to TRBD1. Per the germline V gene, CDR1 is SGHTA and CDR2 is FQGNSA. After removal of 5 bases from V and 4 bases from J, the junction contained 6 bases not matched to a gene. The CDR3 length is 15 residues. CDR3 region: CASSPGTGRNQPQHF. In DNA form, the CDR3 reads TGTGCCAGCAGCCCGGGGACAGGGCGAAATCAGCCCCAGCATTTT.

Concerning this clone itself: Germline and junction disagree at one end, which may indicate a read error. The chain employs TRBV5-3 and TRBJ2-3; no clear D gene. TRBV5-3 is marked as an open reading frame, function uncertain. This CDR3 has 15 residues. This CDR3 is CASSLATVGTDTQYF. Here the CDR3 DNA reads TGTGCCAGCAGCTTGGCAACAGTAGGCACAGATACGCAGTATTTT.

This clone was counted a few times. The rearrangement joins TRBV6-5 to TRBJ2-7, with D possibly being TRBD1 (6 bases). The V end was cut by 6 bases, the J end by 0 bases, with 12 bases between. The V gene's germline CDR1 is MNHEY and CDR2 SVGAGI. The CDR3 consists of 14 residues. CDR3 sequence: CASRVQGLSYEQYF. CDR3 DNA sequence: TGTGCCAGCAGGGTACAGGGCCTCTCCTACGAGCAGTACTTC.

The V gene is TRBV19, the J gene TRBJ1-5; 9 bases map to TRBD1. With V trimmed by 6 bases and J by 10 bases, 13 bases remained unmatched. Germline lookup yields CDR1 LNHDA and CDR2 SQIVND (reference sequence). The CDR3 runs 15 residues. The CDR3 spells CASSEVTGGLSPQHF. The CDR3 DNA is TGTGCCAGTAGCGAGGTCACAGGGGGCTTAAGTCCCCAGCATTTT.

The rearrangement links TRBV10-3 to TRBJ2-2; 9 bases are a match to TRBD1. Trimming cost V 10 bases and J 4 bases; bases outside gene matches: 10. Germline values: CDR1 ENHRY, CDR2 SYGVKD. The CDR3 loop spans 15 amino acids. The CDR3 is CATRPGQGATGELFF. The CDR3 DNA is TGTGCCACTAGACCGGGACAGGGAGCCACCGGGGAGCTGTTTTTT.

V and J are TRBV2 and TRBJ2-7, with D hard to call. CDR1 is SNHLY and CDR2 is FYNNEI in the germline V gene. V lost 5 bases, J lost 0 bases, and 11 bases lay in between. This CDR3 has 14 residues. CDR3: CASSTNSYSYEQYF. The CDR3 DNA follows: TGTGCCAGCAGTACCAACTCCTACTCCTACGAGCAGTACTTC.

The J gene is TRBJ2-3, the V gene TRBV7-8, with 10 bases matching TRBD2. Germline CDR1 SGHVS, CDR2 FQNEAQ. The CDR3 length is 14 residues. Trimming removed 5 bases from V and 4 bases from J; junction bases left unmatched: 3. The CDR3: CASSDLAGADTQYF. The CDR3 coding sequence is TGTGCCAGCAGCGACCTAGCGGGAGCAGATACGCAGTATTTT.

The chain's CDR3 is CASSPGGTENTGELFF. The CDR3 DNA reads as TGCGCCAGCAGCCCCGGCGGCACAGAGAACACCGGGGAGCTGTTTTTT. The chain combines TRBV5-1 with TRBJ2-2; D not certain. The CDR3 contains 16 residues. CDR1 SGHRS and CDR2 YFSETQ come from the germline V gene. V was shortened by 4 bases and J by 1 base, with 14 bases between the two germline ends.

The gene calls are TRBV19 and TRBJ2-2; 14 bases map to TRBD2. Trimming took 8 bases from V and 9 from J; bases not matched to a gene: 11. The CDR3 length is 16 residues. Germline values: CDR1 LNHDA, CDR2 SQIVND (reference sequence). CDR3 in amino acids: CASHGGTSGSAWELFF. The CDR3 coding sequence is TGTGCCAGTCACGGGGGGACTAGCGGGAGTGCGTGGGAGCTGTTTTTT.